This TCR beta chain was observed in a study of shared clonotypes between healthy human individuals. Study in general: Samples came from a couple of female and a few male donors aged 18 to 49. Study-level results: Few donors restricted represented genetic and exposure-history diversity. On the whole, naive subsets had larger estimated richness than memory subsets had.

There are 14 residues in the CDR3. Trimming left V 10 bases short and J 3 bases short, with 15 bases between. Germline V gene data show CDR1 as MNHEY and CDR2 as SVGAGI. Adult Caucasians living in Nashville, Tennessee made up all of the donors. A word on this clone: What it binds is not known.

Method: immunoSEQ multiplex PCR; TCRdb's copy keeps in-frame clones and lacks some. The sample records under 550,000 clones, around 96% being singletons. Sequenced input: naive CD4+ T cells sorted from blood. Subset of the sample: CD45RA+ positively selected. The TCR was taken from a woman under 40 in good health. The chain uses TRBV6-5 and TRBJ1-4, with D unclear. Here the CDR3 DNA reads TGTGCCACCCGAACGGCACTGGCTAATGAAAAACTGTTTTTT. Protein: CATRTALANEKLFF.